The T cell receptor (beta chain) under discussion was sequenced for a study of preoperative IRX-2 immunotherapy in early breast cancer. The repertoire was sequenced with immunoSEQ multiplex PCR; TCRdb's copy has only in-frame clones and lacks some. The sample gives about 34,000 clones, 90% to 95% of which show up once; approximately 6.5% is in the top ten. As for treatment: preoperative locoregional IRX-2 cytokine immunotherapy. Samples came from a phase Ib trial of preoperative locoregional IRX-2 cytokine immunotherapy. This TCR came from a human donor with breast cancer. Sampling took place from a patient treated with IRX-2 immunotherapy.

CDR3 nucleotides: TGTGCCAGCAGCTTTAGGTCCCTTTACAATGAGCAGTTCTTC. It encodes CASSFRSLYNEQFF. V usage is TRBV5-6 and J usage is TRBJ2-1; no firm D call. Trimming removed 2 bases from V and 4 bases from J, with 10 bases in between. The CDR3 totals 14 residues. The V gene's germline CDR1 is SGHDT and CDR2 YYEEEE.